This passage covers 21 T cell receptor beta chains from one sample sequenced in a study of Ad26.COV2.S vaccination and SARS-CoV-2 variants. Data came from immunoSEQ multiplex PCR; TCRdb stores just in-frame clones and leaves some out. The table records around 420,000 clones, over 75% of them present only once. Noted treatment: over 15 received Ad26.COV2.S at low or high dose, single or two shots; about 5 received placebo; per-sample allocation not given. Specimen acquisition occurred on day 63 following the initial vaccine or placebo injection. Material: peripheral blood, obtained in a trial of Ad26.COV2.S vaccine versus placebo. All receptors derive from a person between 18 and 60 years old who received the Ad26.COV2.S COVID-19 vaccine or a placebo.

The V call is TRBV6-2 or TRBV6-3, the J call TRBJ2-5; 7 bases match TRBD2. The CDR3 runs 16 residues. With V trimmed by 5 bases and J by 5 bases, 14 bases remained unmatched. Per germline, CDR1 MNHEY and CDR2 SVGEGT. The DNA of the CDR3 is TGTGCCAGCAGTGATGCATCGGGACTAACCCGGGAGACCCAGTACTTC. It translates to CASSDASGLTRETQYF.

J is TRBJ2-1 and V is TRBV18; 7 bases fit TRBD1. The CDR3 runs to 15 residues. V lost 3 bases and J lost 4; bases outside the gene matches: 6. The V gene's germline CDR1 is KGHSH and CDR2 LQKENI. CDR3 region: CASSPQGQKYNEQFF. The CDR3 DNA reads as TGTGCCAGCTCACCCCAGGGACAGAAATACAATGAGCAGTTCTTC.

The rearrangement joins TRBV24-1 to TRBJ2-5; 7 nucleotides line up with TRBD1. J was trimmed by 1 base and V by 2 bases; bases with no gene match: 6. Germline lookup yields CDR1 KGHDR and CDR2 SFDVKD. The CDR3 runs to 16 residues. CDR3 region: CATSDSRDSPQETQYF. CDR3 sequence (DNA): TGTGCCACCAGTGATTCCCGGGACAGCCCCCAAGAGACCCAGTACTTC.

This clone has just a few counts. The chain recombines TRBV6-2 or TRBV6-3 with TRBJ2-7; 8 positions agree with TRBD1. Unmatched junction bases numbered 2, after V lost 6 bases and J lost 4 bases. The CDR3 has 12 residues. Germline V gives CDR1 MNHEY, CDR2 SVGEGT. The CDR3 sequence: CASSDRGYEQYF. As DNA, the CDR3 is TGTGCCAGCAGCGACAGGGGTTACGAGCAGTACTTC.

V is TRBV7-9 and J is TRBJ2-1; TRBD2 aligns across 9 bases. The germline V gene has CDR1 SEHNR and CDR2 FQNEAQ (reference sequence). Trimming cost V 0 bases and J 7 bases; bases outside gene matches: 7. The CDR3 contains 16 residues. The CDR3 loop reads CASSLAPAGGGNEQFF. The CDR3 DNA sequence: TGTGCCAGCAGCTTAGCTCCAGCGGGGGGTGGGAATGAGCAGTTCTTC.

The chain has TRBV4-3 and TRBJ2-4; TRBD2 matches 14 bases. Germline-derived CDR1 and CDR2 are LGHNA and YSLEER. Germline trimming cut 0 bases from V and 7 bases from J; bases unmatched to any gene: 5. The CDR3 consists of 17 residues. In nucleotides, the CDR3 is TGCGCCAGCAGCCAAGAGACTAGCGGGGGGGCTTATAACATTCAGTACTTC. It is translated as CASSQETSGGAYNIQYF.

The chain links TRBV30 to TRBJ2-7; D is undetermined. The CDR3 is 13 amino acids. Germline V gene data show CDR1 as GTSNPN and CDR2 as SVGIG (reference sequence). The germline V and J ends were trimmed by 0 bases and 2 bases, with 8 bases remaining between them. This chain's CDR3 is CAWSVYNPYEQYF. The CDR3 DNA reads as TGTGCCTGGAGTGTATATAACCCCTACGAGCAGTACTTC.

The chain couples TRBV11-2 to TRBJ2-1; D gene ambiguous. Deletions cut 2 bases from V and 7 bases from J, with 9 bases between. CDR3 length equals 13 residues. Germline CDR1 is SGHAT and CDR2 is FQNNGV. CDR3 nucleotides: TGTGCCAGCAGCTTAAGCCCCTTGAATGAGCAGTTCTTC. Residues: CASSLSPLNEQFF.

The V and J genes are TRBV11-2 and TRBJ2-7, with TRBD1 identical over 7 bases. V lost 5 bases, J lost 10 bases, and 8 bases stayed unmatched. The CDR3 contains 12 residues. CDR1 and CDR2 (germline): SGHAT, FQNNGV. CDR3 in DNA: TGTGCCAGCAGCGTGACAGGGAACTTTCAGTACTTC. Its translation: CASSVTGNFQYF. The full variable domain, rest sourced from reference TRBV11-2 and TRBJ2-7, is EAGVAQSPRYKIIEKRQSVAFWCNPISGHATLYWYQQILGQGPKLLIQFQNNGVVDDSQLPKDRFSAERLKGVDSTLKIQPAKLEDSAVYLCASSVTGNFQYFGPGTRLTVT.

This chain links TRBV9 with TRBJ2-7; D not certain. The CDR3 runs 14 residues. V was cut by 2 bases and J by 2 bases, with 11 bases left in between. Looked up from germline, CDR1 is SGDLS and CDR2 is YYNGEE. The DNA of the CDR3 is TGTGCCAGCAGCGTTGGGCGGCCCCCCTACGAGCAGTACTTC. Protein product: CASSVGRPPYEQYF.

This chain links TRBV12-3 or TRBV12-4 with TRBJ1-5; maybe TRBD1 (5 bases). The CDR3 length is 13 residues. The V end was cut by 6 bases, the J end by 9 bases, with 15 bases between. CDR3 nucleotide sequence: TGTGCCAGCAGCCGACAGTCCATGGGGCCCCAGCATTTT. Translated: CASSRQSMGPQHF.

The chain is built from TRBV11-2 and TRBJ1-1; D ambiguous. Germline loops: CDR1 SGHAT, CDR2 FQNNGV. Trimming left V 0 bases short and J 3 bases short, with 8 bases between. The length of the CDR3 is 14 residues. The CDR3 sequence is CASSLESEYTEAFF. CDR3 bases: TGTGCCAGCAGCTTAGAGTCGGAGTACACTGAAGCTTTCTTT. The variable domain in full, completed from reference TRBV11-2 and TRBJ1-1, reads EAGVAQSPRYKIIEKRQSVAFWCNPISGHATLYWYQQILGQGPKLLIQFQNNGVVDDSQLPKDRFSAERLKGVDSTLKIQPAKLEDSAVYLCASSLESEYTEAFFGQGTRLTVV.

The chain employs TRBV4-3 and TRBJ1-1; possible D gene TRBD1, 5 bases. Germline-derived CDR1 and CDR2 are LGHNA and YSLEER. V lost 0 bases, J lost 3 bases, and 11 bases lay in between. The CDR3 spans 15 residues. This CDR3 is CASSQDGGSDTEAFF. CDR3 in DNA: TGCGCCAGCAGCCAAGATGGGGGGTCTGACACTGAAGCTTTCTTT.

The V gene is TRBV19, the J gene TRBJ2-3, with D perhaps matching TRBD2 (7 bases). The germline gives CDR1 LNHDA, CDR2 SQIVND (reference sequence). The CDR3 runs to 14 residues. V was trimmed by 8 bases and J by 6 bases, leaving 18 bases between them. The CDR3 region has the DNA TGTGCCAGTGGGGGGCAGCGGGGCCTGGATACGCAGTATTTT. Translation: CASGGQRGLDTQYF.

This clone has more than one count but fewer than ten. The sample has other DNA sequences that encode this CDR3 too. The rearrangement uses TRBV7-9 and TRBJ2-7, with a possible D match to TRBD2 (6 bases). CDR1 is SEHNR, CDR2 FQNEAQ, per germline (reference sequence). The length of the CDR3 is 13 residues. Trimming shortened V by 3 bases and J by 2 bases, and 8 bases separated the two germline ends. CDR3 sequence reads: CASSLEGPYEQYF. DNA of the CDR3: TGTGCCAGCAGCTTGGAGGGCCCCTACGAGCAGTACTTC.

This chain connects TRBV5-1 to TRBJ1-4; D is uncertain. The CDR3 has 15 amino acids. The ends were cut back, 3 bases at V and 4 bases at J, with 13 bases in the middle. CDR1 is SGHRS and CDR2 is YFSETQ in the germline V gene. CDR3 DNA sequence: TGCGCCAGCAGCTCCCGGGAGTCACTTAATGAAAAACTGTTTTTT. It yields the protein CASSSRESLNEKLFF.

In DNA form, the CDR3 reads TGTGCCAGCCGAATACAGGGGAAGGGGGAGCTGTTTTTT. As protein: CASRIQGKGELFF. The J gene is TRBJ2-2, the V gene TRBV27; 7 bases are a match to TRBD1. J lost 8 bases, V lost 8 bases, and 8 bases had no gene match. CDR3 size: 13 residues. In germline, CDR1 is MNHEY, CDR2 SMNVEV (reference sequence).

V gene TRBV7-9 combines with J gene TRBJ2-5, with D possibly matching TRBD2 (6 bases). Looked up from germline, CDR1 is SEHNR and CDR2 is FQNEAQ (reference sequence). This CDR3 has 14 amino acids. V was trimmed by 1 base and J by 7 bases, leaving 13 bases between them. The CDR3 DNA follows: TGTGCCAGCAGCTTAGTTGGTTCCGGGGGGACCCAGTACTTC. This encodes CASSLVGSGGTQYF.

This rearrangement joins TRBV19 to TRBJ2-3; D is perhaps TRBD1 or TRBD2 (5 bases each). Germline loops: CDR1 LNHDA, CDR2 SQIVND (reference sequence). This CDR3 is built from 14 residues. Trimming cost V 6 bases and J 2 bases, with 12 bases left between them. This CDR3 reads CASSPEGHTDTQYF. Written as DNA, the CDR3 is TGTGCCAGTAGCCCAGAGGGGCACACAGATACGCAGTATTTT.

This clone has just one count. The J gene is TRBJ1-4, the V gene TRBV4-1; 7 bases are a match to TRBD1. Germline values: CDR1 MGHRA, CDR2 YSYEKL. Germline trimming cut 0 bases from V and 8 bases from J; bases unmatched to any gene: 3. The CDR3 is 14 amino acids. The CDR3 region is CASSQDRGEEKLFF. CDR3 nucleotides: TGCGCCAGCAGCCAAGACAGGGGGGAGGAAAAACTGTTTTTT.

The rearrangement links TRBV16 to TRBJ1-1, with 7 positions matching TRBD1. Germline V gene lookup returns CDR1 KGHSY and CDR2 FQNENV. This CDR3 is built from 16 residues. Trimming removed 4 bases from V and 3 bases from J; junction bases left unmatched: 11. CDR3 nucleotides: TGTGCCAGCAGCCCAATTAGACAGGGCGATCACACTGAAGCTTTCTTT. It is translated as CASSPIRQGDHTEAFF.